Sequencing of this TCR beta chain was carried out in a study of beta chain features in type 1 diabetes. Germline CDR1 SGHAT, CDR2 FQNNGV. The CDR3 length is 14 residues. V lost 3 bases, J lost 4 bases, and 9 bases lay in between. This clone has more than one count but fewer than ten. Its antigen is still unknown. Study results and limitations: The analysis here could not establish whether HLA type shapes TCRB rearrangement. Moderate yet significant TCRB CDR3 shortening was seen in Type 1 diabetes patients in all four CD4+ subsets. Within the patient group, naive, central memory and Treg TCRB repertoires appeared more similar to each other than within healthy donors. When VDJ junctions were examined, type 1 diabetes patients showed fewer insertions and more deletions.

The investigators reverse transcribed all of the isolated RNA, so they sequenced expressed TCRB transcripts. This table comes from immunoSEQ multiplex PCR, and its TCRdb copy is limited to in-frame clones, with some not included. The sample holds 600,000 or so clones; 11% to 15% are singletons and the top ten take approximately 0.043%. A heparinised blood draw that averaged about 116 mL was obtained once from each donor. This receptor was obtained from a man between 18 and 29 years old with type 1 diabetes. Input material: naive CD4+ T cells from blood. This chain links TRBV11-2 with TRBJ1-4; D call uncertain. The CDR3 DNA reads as TGTGCCAGCAGCTTCATAGGAAGTAATGAAAAACTGTTTTTT. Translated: CASSFIGSNEKLFF.